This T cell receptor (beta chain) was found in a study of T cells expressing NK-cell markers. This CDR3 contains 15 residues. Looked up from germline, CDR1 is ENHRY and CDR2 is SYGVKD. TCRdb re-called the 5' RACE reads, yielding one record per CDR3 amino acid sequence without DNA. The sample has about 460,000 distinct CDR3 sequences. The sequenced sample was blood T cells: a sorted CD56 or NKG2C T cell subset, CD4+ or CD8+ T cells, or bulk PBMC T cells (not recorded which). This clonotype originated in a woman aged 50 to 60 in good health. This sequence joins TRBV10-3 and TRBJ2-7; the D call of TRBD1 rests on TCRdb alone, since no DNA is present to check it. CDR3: CAISESIVLGGEQYF.